Shown below are 2 T cell receptor beta chains from a single sample sequenced in a study of CD8 T cells in Susac syndrome. Reverse transcription of about 0.45 to 1 ug RNA was performed with random hexamers. TCRdb reprocessed the immunoSEQ multiplex PCR reads with MiXCR, giving one entry per CDR3 protein. The sample contains a few hundred thousand distinct CDR3 sequences, approximately 95% of which appear only once. Sequencing was done on a sample of CD4+ T cells from PBMCs. Every receptor here comes from a human donor with multiple sclerosis.

V is TRBV2 and J is TRBJ1-5; D is perhaps TRBD1 (5 bases). The CDR3 sequence is 15 residues long. In germline, CDR1 is SNHLY, CDR2 FYNNEI. The V end was cut by 7 bases, the J end by 1 base, with 14 bases between. The chain's CDR3 is CASTPGRASNQPQHF. In nucleotides, the CDR3 is TGTGCCAGCACCCCCGGCAGGGCAAGCAATCAGCCCCAGCATTTT.

The chain joins TRBV2 to TRBJ2-2; TRBD1 is a possible D gene (5 bases). CDR1 is SNHLY and CDR2 is FYNNEI in the germline V gene. Trimming removed 6 bases from V and 7 bases from J, with 15 bases in between. CDR3 length equals 14 residues. The CDR3 nucleotides read TGTGCCAGCAGACCGCCTCAGGGATTCGGGGAGCTGTTTTTT. This codes for CASRPPQGFGELFF.